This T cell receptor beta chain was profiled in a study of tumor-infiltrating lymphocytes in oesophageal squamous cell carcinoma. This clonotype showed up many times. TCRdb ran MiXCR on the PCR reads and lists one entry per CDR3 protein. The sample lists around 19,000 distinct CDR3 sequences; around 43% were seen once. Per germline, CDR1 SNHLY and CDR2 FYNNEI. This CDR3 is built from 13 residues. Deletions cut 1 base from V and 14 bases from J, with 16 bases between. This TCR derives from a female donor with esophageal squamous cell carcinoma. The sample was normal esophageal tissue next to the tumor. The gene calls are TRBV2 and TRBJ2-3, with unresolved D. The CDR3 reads CASSEVRDGRRYF. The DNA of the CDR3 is TGTGCCAGCAGTGAAGTCAGAGACGGACGTAGGTATTTT.